These 17 T cell receptor beta chains were sequenced from one sample in a study of T cell responses to AZD1222 COVID-19 vaccine. Profiled with immunoSEQ multiplex PCR; TCRdb holds only in-frame clones, not every one. The sample comprises 100,000 to 120,000 clones, 81% of which are singletons, and about 4.5% rests with the top ten. The sequencing here drew on peripheral blood, taken on day 0 of AZD1222 vaccination. The source is an adult in good health.

The V and J genes are TRBV4-3 and TRBJ2-7, with 9 bases identical to TRBD1. Germline assignment: CDR1 LGHNA and CDR2 YSLEER. The CDR3 sequence is 13 residues long. This chain's CDR3 is CPPSHDRGNEQYF. In nucleotides, the CDR3 is TGCCCCCCCAGCCACGACAGGGGGAACGAGCAGTACTTC.

The CDR3 loop is CASSRRTGEAFF. DNA for the CDR3: TGTGCCAGCAGTCGCCGCACGGGGGAAGCTTTCTTT. V and J are TRBV6-5 and TRBJ1-1, with D uncertain. Germline CDR1 reads MNHEY; CDR2 reads SVGAGI. V was trimmed by 5 bases and J by 8 bases, leaving 12 bases between them. The CDR3 loop spans 12 amino acids.

In DNA form, the CDR3 reads TGTGCCAGCAGCCGAAAGACAGGGAAGGAGTCACCCCTCCACTTT. Its translation is CASSRKTGKESPLHF. The chain employs TRBV14 and TRBJ1-6, with 7 bases matching TRBD1. The V gene's germline CDR1 is SGHDN and CDR2 FVKESK. The V and J ends lost 4 bases and 10 bases, in that order; junction bases with no gene match: 10. The CDR3 has 15 amino acids.

This chain uses TRBV5-4 with TRBJ2-3; D not certain. Per germline, CDR1 SGHNT and CDR2 YYREEE (reference sequence). V shed 4 bases and J shed 6 bases, with 9 bases lying between them. This CDR3 is built from 12 residues. CDR3 in amino acids: CASSVSLDTQYF. CDR3 DNA sequence: TGTGCCAGCAGCGTGAGTCTGGATACGCAGTATTTT. The variable domain in full, with the rest retrieved from reference TRBV5-4 and TRBJ2-3, is ETGVTQSPTHLIKTRGQQVTLRCSSQSGHNTVSWYQQALGQGPQFIFQYYREEENGRGNFPPRFSGLQFPNYSSELNVNALELDDSALYLCASSVSLDTQYFGPGTRLTVL.

This rearrangement joins TRBV6-2 or TRBV6-3 to TRBJ1-5; 10 bases line up with TRBD1. The germline gives CDR1 MNHEY, CDR2 SVGEGT. CDR3 length: 15 residues. The V gene end was trimmed by 2 bases and the J gene end by 7 bases; junction bases not matched to a gene: 5. The CDR3 is CASSYEGQGWQPQHF. The CDR3 DNA reads TGTGCCAGCAGTTACGAGGGACAGGGGTGGCAGCCCCAGCATTTT.

This chain links TRBV6-2 or TRBV6-3 with TRBJ2-2; D is uncertain. This CDR3 region has 14 residues. Trimming removed 2 bases at V and 4 bases at J, with 8 bases between. The germline gives CDR1 MNHEY, CDR2 SVGEGT. CDR3 amino acids: CASSYEALTGELFF. CDR3 nucleotides: TGTGCCAGCAGTTACGAGGCGCTCACCGGGGAGCTGTTTTTT.

The V and J genes are TRBV4-1 and TRBJ2-1; D unresolved. Germline lookup yields CDR1 MGHRA and CDR2 YSYEKL. V gave up 0 bases and J gave up 7 bases, with 19 bases separating them. There are 17 residues in the CDR3. CDR3 in amino acids: CASSQDVSLGLGNEQFF. The CDR3 DNA sequence: TGCGCCAGCAGCCAAGATGTGTCTCTAGGCCTCGGTAATGAGCAGTTCTTC.

The V call is TRBV2, the J call TRBJ2-3; 8 bases agree with TRBD2. The germline V gene encodes CDR1 SNHLY and CDR2 FYNNEI. The CDR3 spans 15 residues. Trimming cost V 1 base and J 3 bases; bases outside gene matches: 3. CDR3 in amino acids: CASSEVAGLTDTQYF. The CDR3 nucleotides read TGTGCCAGCAGTGAAGTAGCGGGGCTGACAGATACGCAGTATTTT.

The V and J genes are TRBV7-8 and TRBJ2-3; 11 nucleotides align to TRBD2. Germline lookup yields CDR1 SGHVS and CDR2 FQNEAQ. This CDR3 has 14 residues. The V gene end was trimmed by 6 bases and the J gene end by 4 bases; junction bases not matched to a gene: 3. In DNA form, the CDR3 reads TGTGCCAGCAGTAGCGGGGGGGACGCAGATACGCAGTATTTT. Its protein is CASSSGGDADTQYF.

This clone was recorded a few times. The gene calls are TRBV3-1 (or the pseudogene TRBV3-2) and TRBJ2-7; 12 bases line up with TRBD2. This CDR3 has 15 residues. The junction had 8 bases not matched to a gene; V was cut back by 4 bases and J by 7 bases. Germline values: CDR1 LGHDT, CDR2 YNNKEL (reference sequence). CDR3 sequence (DNA): TGTGCCAGCAGCCGTGGGGGGCTAGCGGGAGGGGAGCAGTACTTC. It codes for CASSRGGLAGGEQYF.

This sequence joins TRBV2 and TRBJ1-5; tentative D call: TRBD1 (5 bases). CDR1 SNHLY and CDR2 FYNNEI come from the germline V gene. The germline V and J ends were trimmed by 5 bases and 1 base, with 9 bases remaining between them. This CDR3 region has 14 residues. CDR3: CASSPGWSNQPQHF. The CDR3 nucleotides read TGTGCCAGCAGTCCAGGGTGGAGCAATCAGCCCCAGCATTTT.

The chain recombines TRBV5-5 with TRBJ1-5; TRBD1 matches 7 bases. The length of the CDR3 is 16 residues. The ends lost 3 bases at V and 7 bases at J; junction bases unmatched: 13. Per germline, CDR1 SGHKS and CDR2 YYEKEE (reference sequence). This chain's CDR3 is CASSSVTGAGGQPQHF. The CDR3 region has the DNA TGTGCCAGCAGCTCGGTAACAGGGGCCGGGGGCCAGCCCCAGCATTTT. Full variable domain (remainder filled in from reference TRBV5-5 and TRBJ1-5): DAGVTQSPTHLIKTRGQQVTLRCSPISGHKSVSWYQQVLGQGPQFIFQYYEKEERGRGNFPDRFSARQFPNYSSELNVNALLLGDSALYLCASSSVTGAGGQPQHFGDGTRLSIL.

V gene TRBV27 combines with J gene TRBJ2-1; 11 positions agree with TRBD1. CDR1 is MNHEY, CDR2 SMNVEV, per germline (reference sequence). The CDR3 is 16 residues long. J lost 5 bases, V lost 6 bases, and 9 bases had no gene match. The DNA of the CDR3 is TGTGCCAGCAGCCTCCGGGACAGGGGGATCAACAATGAGCAGTTCTTC. It is translated as CASSLRDRGINNEQFF.

The chain employs TRBV5-6 and TRBJ1-1; D may be TRBD1 (6 bases). CDR1 and CDR2 (germline): SGHDT, YYEEEE. This CDR3 comprises 17 residues. V was clipped by 1 base and J by 4 bases, with 20 bases between them. As DNA, the CDR3 is TGTGCCAGCAGCTTGTGGGGGGCTACAGGGACGGCCACTGAAGCTTTCTTT. Translation gives CASSLWGATGTATEAFF.

This rearrangement joins TRBV28 to TRBJ2-2, with no clear D. CDR1 MDHEN and CDR2 SYDVKM come from the germline V gene. Trimming pared 3 bases from V and 7 bases from J, leaving 6 bases between. The CDR3 sequence is 12 residues long. DNA for the CDR3: TGTGCCAGCAGTTTGGTACTCGGGGAGCTGTTTTTT. Protein sequence: CASSLVLGELFF.

The CDR3 protein is CASSVANAPSTDTQYF. The CDR3 DNA is TGTGCCAGCAGCGTAGCCAACGCACCAAGCACAGATACGCAGTATTTT. This chain joins TRBV9 and TRBJ2-3, with no clear D. In germline, CDR1 is SGDLS, CDR2 YYNGEE. The CDR3 extends over 16 amino acids. V was cut by 0 bases and J by 0 bases, with 11 bases left in between.

This chain joins TRBV7-8 and TRBJ1-1; D is ambiguous. This CDR3 comprises 14 residues. V was clipped by 5 bases and J by 5 bases, with 15 bases between them. CDR1 is SGHVS, CDR2 FQNEAQ, per germline. The CDR3 nucleotides are TGTGCCAGCAGCCGTCGTGGGGATGCGACTGAAGCTTTCTTT. This encodes CASSRRGDATEAFF.